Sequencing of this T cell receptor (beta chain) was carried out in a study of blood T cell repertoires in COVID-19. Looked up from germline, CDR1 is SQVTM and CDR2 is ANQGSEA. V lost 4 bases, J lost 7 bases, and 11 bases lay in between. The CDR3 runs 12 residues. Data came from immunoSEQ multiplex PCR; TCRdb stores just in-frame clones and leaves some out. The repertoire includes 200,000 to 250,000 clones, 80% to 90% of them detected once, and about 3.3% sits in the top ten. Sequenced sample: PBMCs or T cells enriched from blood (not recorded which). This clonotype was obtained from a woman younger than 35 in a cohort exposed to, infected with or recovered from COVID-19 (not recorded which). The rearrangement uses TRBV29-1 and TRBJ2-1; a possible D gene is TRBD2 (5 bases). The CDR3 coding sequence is TGCAGCGTTGGGTACGGGGATAATGAGCAGTTCTTC. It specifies CSVGYGDNEQFF.